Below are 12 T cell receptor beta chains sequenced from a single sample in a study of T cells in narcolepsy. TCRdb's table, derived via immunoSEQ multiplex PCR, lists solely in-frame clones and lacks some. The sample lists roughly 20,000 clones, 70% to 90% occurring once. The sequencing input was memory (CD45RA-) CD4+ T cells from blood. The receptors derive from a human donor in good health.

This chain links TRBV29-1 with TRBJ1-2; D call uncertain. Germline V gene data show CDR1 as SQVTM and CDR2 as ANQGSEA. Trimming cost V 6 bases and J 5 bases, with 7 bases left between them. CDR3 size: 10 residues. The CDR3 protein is CSVAGYGYTF. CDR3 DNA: TGCAGCGTAGCGGGTTATGGCTACACCTTC.

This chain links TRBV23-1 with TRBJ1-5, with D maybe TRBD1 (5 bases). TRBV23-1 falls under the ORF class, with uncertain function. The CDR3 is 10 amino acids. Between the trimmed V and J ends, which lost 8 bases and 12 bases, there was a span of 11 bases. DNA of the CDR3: TGCGCCAGCCGGCAAGGGGACCAGCATTTT. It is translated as CASRQGDQHF.

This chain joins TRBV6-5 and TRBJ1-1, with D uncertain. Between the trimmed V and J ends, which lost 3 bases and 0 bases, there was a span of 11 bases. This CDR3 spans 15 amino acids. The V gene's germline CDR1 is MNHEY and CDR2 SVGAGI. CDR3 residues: CASSYMGIVNTEAFF. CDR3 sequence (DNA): TGTGCCAGCAGTTATATGGGGATTGTGAACACTGAAGCTTTCTTT.

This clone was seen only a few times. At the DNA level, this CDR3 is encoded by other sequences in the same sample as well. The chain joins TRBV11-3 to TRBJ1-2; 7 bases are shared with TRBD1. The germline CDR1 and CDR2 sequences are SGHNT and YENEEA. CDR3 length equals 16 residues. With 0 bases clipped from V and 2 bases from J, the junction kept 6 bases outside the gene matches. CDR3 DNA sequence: TGTGCCAGCAGCTTAGAGGGTCGGGACAGCAACTATGGCTACACCTTC. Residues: CASSLEGRDSNYGYTF. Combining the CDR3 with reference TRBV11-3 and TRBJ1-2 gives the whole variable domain EAGVVQSPRYKIIEKKQPVAFWCNPISGHNTLYWYLQNLGQGPELLIRYENEEAVDDSQLPKDRFSAERLKGVDSTLKIQPAELGDSAVYLCASSLEGRDSNYGYTFGSGTRLTVV.

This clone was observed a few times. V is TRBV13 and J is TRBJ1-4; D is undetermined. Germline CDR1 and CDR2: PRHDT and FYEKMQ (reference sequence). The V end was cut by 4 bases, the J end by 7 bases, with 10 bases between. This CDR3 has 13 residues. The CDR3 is CASSSYLGEKLFF. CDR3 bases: TGTGCCAGCAGCTCATACCTCGGTGAAAAACTGTTTTTT.

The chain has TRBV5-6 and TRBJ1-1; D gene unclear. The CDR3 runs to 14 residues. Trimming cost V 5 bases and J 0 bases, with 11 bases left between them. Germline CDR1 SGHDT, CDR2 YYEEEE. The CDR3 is CASSTMGMNTEAFF. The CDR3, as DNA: TGTGCCAGCAGTACGATGGGGATGAACACTGAAGCTTTCTTT.

The DNA for the CDR3 is TGTGCCAGCAGCCTCGGACAGGGTAATGAAAAACTGTTTTTT. This gives the protein CASSLGQGNEKLFF. This chain joins TRBV2 and TRBJ1-4; 8 bases line up with TRBD1. The CDR3 has 14 amino acids. The junction had 4 bases not matched to a gene; V was cut back by 6 bases and J by 4 bases. From germline, CDR1 is SNHLY and CDR2 FYNNEI.

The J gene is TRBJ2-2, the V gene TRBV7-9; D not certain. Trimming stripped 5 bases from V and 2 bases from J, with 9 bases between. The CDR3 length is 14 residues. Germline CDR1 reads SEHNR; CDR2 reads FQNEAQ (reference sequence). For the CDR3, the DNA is TGTGCCAGCAGCCCTCTGGTAAACACCGGGGAGCTGTTTTTT. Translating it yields CASSPLVNTGELFF.

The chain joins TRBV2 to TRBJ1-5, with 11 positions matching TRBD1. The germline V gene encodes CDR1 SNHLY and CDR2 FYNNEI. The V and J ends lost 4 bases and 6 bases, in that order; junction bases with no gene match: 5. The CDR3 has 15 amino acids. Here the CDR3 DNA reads TGTGCCAGCAGTGGCGGGACAGGGGGAATTCAGCCCCAGCATTTT. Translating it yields CASSGGTGGIQPQHF. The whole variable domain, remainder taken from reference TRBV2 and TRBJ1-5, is EPEVTQTPSHQVTQMGQEVILRCVPISNHLYFYWYRQILGQKVEFLVSFYNNEISEKSEIFDDQFSVERPDGSNFTLKIRSTKLEDSAMYFCASSGGTGGIQPQHFGDGTRLSIL.

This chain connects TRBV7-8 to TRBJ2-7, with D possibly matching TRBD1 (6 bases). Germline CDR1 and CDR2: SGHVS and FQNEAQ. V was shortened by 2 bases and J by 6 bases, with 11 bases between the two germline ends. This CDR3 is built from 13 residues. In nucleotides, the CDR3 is TGTGCCAGCAGCTTATGGGGGCTCGGCGAGCAGTACTTC. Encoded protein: CASSLWGLGEQYF.

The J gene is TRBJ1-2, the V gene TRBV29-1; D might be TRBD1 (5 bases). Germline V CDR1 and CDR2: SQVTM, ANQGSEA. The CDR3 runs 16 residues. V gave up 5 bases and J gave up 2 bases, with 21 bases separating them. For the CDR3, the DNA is TGCAGCGTTTATATTCCTGGGGACCCTAGGAACTATGGCTACACCTTC. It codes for CSVYIPGDPRNYGYTF.

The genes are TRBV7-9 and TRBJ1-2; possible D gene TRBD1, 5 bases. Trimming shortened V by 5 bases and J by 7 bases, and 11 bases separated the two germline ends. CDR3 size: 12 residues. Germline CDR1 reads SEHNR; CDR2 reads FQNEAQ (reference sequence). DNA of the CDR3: TGTGCCAGCAGCGCGCAGGGTTCTGGCTACACCTTC. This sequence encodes CASSAQGSGYTF. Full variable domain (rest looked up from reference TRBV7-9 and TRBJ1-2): DTGVSQNPRHKITKRGQNVTFRCDPISEHNRLYWYRQTLGQGPEFLTYFQNEAQLEKSRLLSDRFSAERPKGSFSTLEIQRTEQGDSAMYLCASSAQGSGYTFGSGTRLTVV.